This TCR beta chain came from a study of CD8 T cell repertoires and HIV-1 epitope variants. Study details: Tested: three Gag epitope families, Nef HW9 and YT9. Equal numbers of autologous T cell-negative cells presented antigen to enriched T cells.

To note about this clone: Its antigen is not identified.

Produced via immunoSEQ multiplex PCR; TCRdb's table is partial and in-frame only. The sample has a few thousand clones, roughly 73% seen once. This CDR3 comprises 15 residues. The V gene lost 5 bases and the J gene lost 5 bases, with 18 bases spanning the gap. Germline CDR1 and CDR2: SGHVS and FNYEAQ. The sample taken for sequencing was cultured CD8+ T cells derived from PBMCs. The rearrangement links TRBV7-6 to TRBJ1-2, with D unresolved. This sequence was found in a male donor with HIV. CDR3 region: CASSPGSGRLYGYTF. The CDR3 coding sequence is TGTGCCAGCAGCCCCGGGTCGGGCAGGCTGTATGGCTACACCTTC.